One sample yielded the 7 T cell receptor beta chains listed below, sequenced in a study of blood T cell repertoires in COVID-19. Sequenced by immunoSEQ multiplex PCR; TCRdb stores in-frame clones only, minus some. The sample lists 170,000 or so clones, about 85% seen once, with 5% to 7.5% in the top ten. Input material: PBMCs or T cells enriched from blood (not recorded which). These TCRs come from a man in his forties or fifties who had recovered from COVID-19.

The chain has TRBV6-5 and TRBJ1-3; unclear D gene. The CDR3 extends over 15 amino acids. Trimming took off 3 bases at V and 2 bases at J, with 11 bases between the two ends. Germline lookup yields CDR1 MNHEY and CDR2 SVGAGI. CDR3 region: CASSYRQAPGNTIYF. CDR3 DNA sequence: TGTGCCAGCAGTTATCGCCAGGCTCCTGGAAACACCATATATTTT.

The chain is built from TRBV27 and TRBJ2-2, with a weak D call TRBD1 (5 bases). CDR1 MNHEY and CDR2 SMNVEV come from the germline V gene (reference sequence). V shed 6 bases and J shed 1 base, with 12 bases lying between them. The CDR3 length is 15 residues. This chain's CDR3 is CASRTQTVNTGELFF. In nucleotides, the CDR3 is TGTGCCAGCAGAACGCAGACAGTGAACACCGGGGAGCTGTTTTTT.

The genes are TRBV28 and TRBJ2-4, with a possible D match to TRBD2 (7 bases). The CDR3 is 16 amino acids. V lost 2 bases and J 2 bases, leaving 13 bases between the germline ends. The V gene's germline CDR1 is MDHEN and CDR2 SYDVKM. The CDR3 DNA is TGTGCCAGCAGTTTAGGGGGGGGCATTACCAAAAACATTCAGTACTTC. Encoded protein: CASSLGGGITKNIQYF.

This clone was detected only a few times. The chain carries TRBV27 and TRBJ1-6; possible D gene TRBD1, 6 bases. V was trimmed by 2 bases and J by 7 bases, leaving 15 bases between them. Germline lookup yields CDR1 MNHEY and CDR2 SMNVEV (reference sequence). The CDR3 is 16 residues long. CDR3 amino acids: CASSLKAGVKNSPLHF. CDR3 DNA sequence: TGTGCCAGCAGTTTAAAGGCAGGGGTGAAGAATTCACCCCTCCACTTT.

This clone has just a few counts. The V call is TRBV24-1, the J call TRBJ2-2; TRBD1 aligns across 7 bases. J gave up 1 base and V 5 bases, and 0 bases lay outside the gene matches. CDR3 length: 14 residues. Looked up from germline, CDR1 is KGHDR and CDR2 is SFDVKD. As DNA, the CDR3 is TGTGCCACCAGTGGGACAGGGAACACCGGGGAGCTGTTTTTT. Translating gives CATSGTGNTGELFF.

About this clone: One junction end does not reproduce the germline sequence, and a read error may be involved. This chain connects TRBV19 to TRBJ2-1, with 7 bases aligning to TRBD2. The CDR3 extends over 16 amino acids. Germline loops: CDR1 LNHDA, CDR2 SQIVND (reference sequence). This CDR3 reads CASSLERGLAYNEQFF. The CDR3 bases are TGTGCCAGTAGTCTAGAGCGGGGTTTAGCCTACAATGAGCAGTTCTTC.

This chain connects TRBV28 to TRBJ2-7; D possibly corresponds to TRBD1 (6 bases). The CDR3 is 13 amino acids. Looked up from germline, CDR1 is MDHEN and CDR2 is SYDVKM. V was pared by 5 bases and J by 6 bases, with 14 bases between. The CDR3 here is CASSLQGLSEQYF. CDR3 DNA sequence: TGTGCCAGCAGTCTACAGGGTTTGTCCGAGCAGTACTTC.